The 3 T cell receptor beta chains listed next were all sequenced from one sample in a study of cytomegalovirus exposure and HLA in healthy donors. Primers for the PCR totalled 60 Vbeta and 13 Jbeta. Profiling relied on immunoSEQ multiplex PCR, and the TCRdb table lists in-frame clones only, not all of them. This repertoire shows 150,000 to 200,000 clones, 60% to 80% found once; its top ten account for roughly 2.9%. Source material: PBMCs. These receptors came from a man aged 35 to 55 in good health and CMV-seronegative.

The CDR3 DNA follows: TGTGCCAGTAAGGAATGGGCTAGCGGGGGGGATACGCAGTATTTT. This codes for CASKEWASGGDTQYF. V is TRBV19 and J is TRBJ2-3; TRBD2 matches 11 bases. The CDR3 has 15 residues. Per the germline V gene, CDR1 is LNHDA and CDR2 is SQIVND (reference sequence). V trimming: 7 bases; J trimming: 6 bases; junction bases outside the gene matches: 9.

This rearrangement joins TRBV5-1 to TRBJ2-3; TRBD2 matches 9 bases. Germline V gene sequence: CDR1 SGHRS, CDR2 YFSETQ. This CDR3 has 14 amino acids. Unmatched junction bases numbered 2, after V lost 0 bases and J lost 6 bases. CDR3 region: CASSLAAGGDTQYF. The CDR3 coding sequence is TGCGCCAGCAGCTTGGCTGCGGGAGGGGATACGCAGTATTTT.

This clone occurred a few times. The chain uses TRBV30 and TRBJ1-5, with 10 bases lining up with TRBD1. Germline trimming cut 1 base from V and 6 bases from J; bases unmatched to any gene: 6. Germline V CDR1 and CDR2: GTSNPN, SVGIG (reference sequence). The CDR3 contains 15 residues. The CDR3 here is CAWSGGTGVGQPQHF. The CDR3 coding sequence is TGTGCCTGGAGTGGGGGGACAGGGGTCGGTCAGCCCCAGCATTTT.